This T cell receptor beta chain was profiled in a study of T-cell memory formation after mild COVID-19. Constant-segment primers and 5'RACE yielded cDNA libraries for TCR alpha and TCR beta, each carrying sample barcodes and UMIs. TCRdb analysed the 5' RACE reads with MiXCR anew, one entry per CDR3 protein. Of fewer than 350,000 distinct CDR3 sequences listed, over 7% are singletons. This CDR3 region has 15 residues. Germline CDR1 reads SGHVS; CDR2 reads FQNEAQ. The V end lost 1 base, the J end lost 2 bases, and 11 bases lay between the germline ends. Material: PBMCs or a T cell subset sorted from them (not recorded which). This receptor was obtained from a man aged 18 to 29 who had mild COVID-19 (a few samples of this study predate the infection). Cell type and time point are not known. This chain links TRBV7-8 with TRBJ1-1; possibly TRBD1 for D (6 bases). As DNA, the CDR3 is TGTGCCAGCAGCTTAGGACGGGGGGCCAACACTGAAGCTTTCTTT. Encoded protein: CASSLGRGANTEAFF.